Detailed here is one T cell receptor (beta chain). Here immunoSEQ multiplex PCR was the method, and the copy in TCRdb shows in-frame clones only, minus some. The table has some 130,000 clones, about four fifths seen once. This entry is derived from a study of blood T cell repertoires in COVID-19. Across the study: Acute and convalescent COVID-19 samples came from the United States, Italy and Spain. T cells, B-cell-depleted T cells, or PBMCs provided the cDNA or gDNA that served as material.

Donors were grouped by their self-reported clinical history. CDR1 and CDR2 from the germline V gene are MDHEN and SYDVKM. Between the trimmed V and J ends, which lost 2 bases and 7 bases, there was a span of 11 bases. The CDR3 loop spans 13 amino acids. V is TRBV28 and J is TRBJ1-2; D gene ambiguous. Sequencing input: PBMCs or T cells enriched from blood (not recorded which). The sequence was obtained from a man aged 25 to 40 who had recovered from COVID-19. CDR3 amino acids: CASSLTRGFGYTF. The CDR3 bases are TGTGCCAGCAGTTTAACTAGAGGATTTGGCTACACCTTC.